This TCR beta chain was found in a study of blood T cell repertoires in COVID-19. Clones were sequenced by immunoSEQ multiplex PCR, and TCRdb holds only the in-frame ones, with some missing. The table shows around 67,000 clones, with 80% to 90% occurring only once. CDR1 is SGHRS and CDR2 is YFSETQ in the germline V gene. The CDR3 contains 14 residues. Deletions cut 4 bases from V and 4 bases from J, with 12 bases between. The TCR sequence derives from a man in his fifties with active COVID-19. The V gene is TRBV5-1, the J gene TRBJ1-5; D may be TRBD1 (6 bases). The sequenced sample was peripheral blood. The CDR3 loop reads CASSRDNLNQPQHF. The CDR3 DNA reads as TGCGCCAGCAGCAGGGACAACCTGAATCAGCCCCAGCATTTT.